This TCR beta chain was identified in a study of vaccination effects on CD4 cells after COVID-19. Study-wide background: Sampling occurred 16 days and one week pre-vaccination in a couple of convalescent patients. Study results and caveats: Convalescents' post-vaccine spike-reactive clones were mainly new, vaccine-induced.

Worth noting for this clone: What it recognizes is unknown.

The ViraFEST assay expanded antigen-specific CD4+ T cells with viral peptide pools before sequencing. Having been cultured for roughly 9 days, the cells underwent CD4+ T cell isolation. Documented for the person is a PCR-confirmed SARS-CoV-2 infection occurring between March and December 2020. Each well held some 2.2 million PBMC cultured with approximately 9.6 ug/ml peptides and 8 to 10 IU/ml IL-2. This table comes from immunoSEQ multiplex PCR, and its TCRdb copy is limited to in-frame clones, with some not included. The table lists tens of thousands of clones, about two thirds of them singletons. The CDR3 spans 12 residues. The germline V gene encodes CDR1 LNHDA and CDR2 SQIVND (reference sequence). V shed 3 bases, J shed 6 bases, and the junction held 1 base outside the gene matches.

This sequence joins TRBV19 and TRBJ2-7, with 8 bases fitting TRBD2. Sequences were derived from CD4+ T cells from PBMCs cultured with HCoV-NL63 spike peptides, sampled before COVID-19 vaccination. The TCR was taken from a human donor who had a prior SARS-CoV-2 infection. CDR3 in amino acids: CASSMAGGEQYF. The CDR3, as DNA: TGTGCCAGTAGTATGGCGGGAGGCGAGCAGTACTTC.